The present T cell receptor (beta chain) was sequenced within a study of blood T cell repertoires in COVID-19. Background on the study: There were acute and convalescent COVID-19 samples, and they came from the United States, Italy and Spain. T cells, B-cell-depleted T cells, or PBMCs supplied cDNA or gDNA.

In the original processing: Amplification of reference gene primers was used by the study to estimate nucleated cell counts. The method was immunoSEQ multiplex PCR; TCRdb's version includes in-frame clones alone and lacks a portion of them. V and J calls and clone size are as listed in that table; D and trimming were resolved from the DNA. The table lists some 290,000 clones, around 78% of them singletons. The receptor was derived from a man between 60 and 75 years old who had recovered from COVID-19. Input material: peripheral blood.

The CDR3 DNA is TGTGCCAGCAGCTCCACTAGCGGGAAGTACAATGAGCAGTTCTTC. Protein: CASSSTSGKYNEQFF. The rearrangement uses TRBV5-4 and TRBJ2-1, with 10 bases that match TRBD2. The CDR3 runs to 15 residues. Germline V gene sequence: CDR1 SGHNT, CDR2 YYREEE (reference sequence). Trimming removed 3 bases from V and 4 bases from J; junction bases left unmatched: 4.